This T cell receptor beta chain was profiled in a study of T cell responses to AZD1222 COVID-19 vaccine. On this clone: The antigen is not known.

CDR1 is ENHRY and CDR2 is SYGVKD in the germline V gene. This CDR3 has 17 amino acids. J gave up 2 bases and V 0 bases, and 8 bases lay outside the gene matches. Method: immunoSEQ multiplex PCR; TCRdb's copy keeps in-frame clones and lacks some. The profile shows 95,000 to 150,000 clones, roughly 85% of them singletons. Notes on the study in general: The donor group comprised mostly white British people and more females; the analysis possibly underestimated clonal diversity.

The rearrangement joins TRBV10-3 to TRBJ2-3; 7 bases are shared with TRBD2. The TCR comes from an adult in good health. The material was peripheral blood, obtained on day 0 of AZD1222 vaccination. Written as DNA, the CDR3 is TGTGCCATCAGTGAGTCGCAGCGGGGAACAACCACAGATACGCAGTATTTT. Amino acids: CAISESQRGTTTDTQYF.